The rows below give T cell receptor beta chains drawn from one sample of a study of cytomegalovirus exposure and HLA in healthy donors. TCRdb keeps only in-frame clones here, not all; method: immunoSEQ multiplex PCR. This sample has around 170,000 clones, with over 75% found just once. Input material: PBMCs. The receptors come from a man aged 45 to 65 in good health and CMV-seronegative. Both conserved end residues are part of each CDR3. Only some rows state a clone size, as once, few, many or a class for expanded clones.

>TRBJ1-5|TRBV7-8|.
CASTSGDRFNQPQHF
>TRBJ2-7|TRBV9|.
CASSVDEGATYEQYF
>TRBJ1-1|TRBV19|.
CASEDRWRTEAFF
>TRBJ2-5|TRBV7-8|.
CASSSIIGGATQYF
>TRBJ2-7|TRBV12-5|.
CAGPGQGLWEQYF
>TRBJ2-3|TRBV6-6|.
CASLNPGSTDTQYF
>TRBJ2-1|TRBV30|.
CAWSGTGSYNEQFF
>.|TRBV6-5|.
CASSPGTGYEQYF
>TRBJ2-1|TRBV13|.
CASSSQGKVEQFF
>TRBJ2-7|TRBV9|.
CASSIGGTPNEQYF
>TRBJ2-5|TRBV15|.
CATSRGGTAQETQYF
>TRBJ1-2|TRBV15|.
CATSIDRGGGNGYTF
>TRBJ1-2|TRBV4-2|.
CASSQKLTGNYGYTF
>TRBJ1-4|TRBV13|once
CASSSGTGTEKLFF
>.|TRBV11-2|.
CASSLVGMGHLVYEQYF
>TRBJ1-5|TRBV27|.
CASSFSGARGNQPQHF
>TRBJ1-6|TRBV11-3|.
CASSLGDSENSPLHF
>TRBJ2-3|TRBV6-5|.
CASSRDRGSTDTQYF
>TRBJ2-5|TRBV2|.
CASSETVGRETQYF
>TRBJ1-1|TRBV10-3|.
CAIAFLALASGPGLAFF
>TRBJ1-1|TRBV7-2|.
CASSLAPGMTEAFF
>TRBJ2-3|TRBV7-2|.
CASSPSRDSSPDTQYF
>TRBJ2-5|TRBV18|.
CASSPISGGTTRETQYF
>TRBJ1-1|TRBV4-1|.
CASSQEGLNPNTEAFF
>TRBJ2-3|TRBV7-9|.
CSSTLTSGGADTQYF
>TRBJ2-2|TRBV20-1|.
CSALSGGELFF
>TRBJ2-1|TRBV6-6|.
CASITGGTSSTIEQFF
>TRBJ2-7|TRBV5-4|.
CASSLGGRGTGKGEQYF
>TRBJ2-5|TRBV25-1|.
CASSEYAGRGKETQYF
>TRBJ2-1|TRBV5-1|.
CASSYSAYNEQFF
>TRBJ2-7|TRBV11-2|.
CASSLDYIGGEQYF
>TRBJ2-3|TRBV6-5|few
CASSYSYTQYF
>TRBJ1-1|TRBV5-1|once
CASSLGTPSGQRRNTEAFF
>TRBJ1-1|TRBV6-6|.
CASRGGMNTEAFF
>TRBJ1-3|TRBV25-1|few
CASISTSSSGNTIYF
>TRBJ1-4|TRBV2|.
CASSPGLGGKLFF
>TRBJ2-5|TRBV6-5|.
CASRRSGGDQETQYF
>TRBJ1-5|TRBV19|few
CASSVKQGPYSNQPQHF
>TRBJ1-1|TRBV9|.
CASSVDLRNTEAFF
>TRBJ2-3|TRBV2|.
CASSAGGTDTQYF
>TRBJ2-7|TRBV7-3|.
CASSSATREQYF
>TRBJ2-3|TRBV11-1|.
CASSFISGDHRTQYF
>TRBJ2-7|TRBV10-3|.
CAISPTELSSYEQYF
>TRBJ1-5|TRBV28|.
CASRLAGQGLYGSNQPQHF
>TRBJ2-7|TRBV14|.
CASSPALAGERYEQYF
>TRBJ2-2|TRBV4-3|.
CASSQEETSGGELFF
>TRBJ2-4|TRBV5-4|.
CASSLEVNRENIQYF
>TRBJ1-1|TRBV6-5|.
CASTPGGVEAFF
>TRBJ1-1|TRBV7-8|.
CASNRGPNTEAFF
>TRBJ1-6|TRBV7-9|.
CSSSRQGPNSPLHF
>TRBJ2-3|TRBV9|.
CASSVRSGSTDTQYF
>TRBJ1-2|TRBV7-6|.
CASSRGGANYGYTF
>TRBJ1-1|TRBV5-1|.
CASSLARDTNTEAFF
>TRBJ2-5|TRBV7-2|.
CASSLKGGGVVETQYF
>TRBJ2-1|TRBV19|.
CASSIAFDRGLYNEQFF
>TRBJ2-3|TRBV27|few
CASSSGTPGGTQYF
>TRBJ2-3|TRBV9|.
CASSVDTAISTDTQYF
>TRBJ1-1|TRBV6-5|few
CASLKEGANTEAFF
>TRBJ1-2|TRBV5-1|.
CASSPDGQGYGYTF
>TRBJ2-4|TRBV4-3|.
CASSPQQGKNIQYF